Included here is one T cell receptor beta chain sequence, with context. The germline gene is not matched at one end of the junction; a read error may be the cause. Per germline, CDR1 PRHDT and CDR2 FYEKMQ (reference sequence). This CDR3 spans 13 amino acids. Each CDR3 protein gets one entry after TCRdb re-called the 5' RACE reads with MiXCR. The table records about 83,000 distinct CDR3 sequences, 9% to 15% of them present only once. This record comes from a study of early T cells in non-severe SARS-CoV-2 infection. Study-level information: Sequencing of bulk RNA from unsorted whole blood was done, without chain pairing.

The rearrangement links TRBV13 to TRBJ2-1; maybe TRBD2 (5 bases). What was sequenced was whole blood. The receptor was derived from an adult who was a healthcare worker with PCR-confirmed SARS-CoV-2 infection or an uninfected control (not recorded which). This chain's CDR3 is CASCLRVSAEQFF. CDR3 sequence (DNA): TGTGCCAGCTGCTTGAGAGTTAGCGCCGAGCAGTTCTTC.